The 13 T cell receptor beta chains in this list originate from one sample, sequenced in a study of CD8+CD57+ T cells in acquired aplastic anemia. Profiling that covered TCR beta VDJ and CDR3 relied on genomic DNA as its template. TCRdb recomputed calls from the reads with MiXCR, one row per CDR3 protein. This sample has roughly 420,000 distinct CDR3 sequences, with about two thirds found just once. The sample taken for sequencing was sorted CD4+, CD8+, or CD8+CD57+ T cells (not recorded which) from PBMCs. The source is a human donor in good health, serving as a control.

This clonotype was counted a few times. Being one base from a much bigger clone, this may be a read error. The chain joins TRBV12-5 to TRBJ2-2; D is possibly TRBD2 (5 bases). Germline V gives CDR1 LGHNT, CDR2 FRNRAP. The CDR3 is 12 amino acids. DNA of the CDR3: TGTGCTAGTGGTTTGTACACCGGGGAGCTGCTTTTT. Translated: CASGLYTGELLF.

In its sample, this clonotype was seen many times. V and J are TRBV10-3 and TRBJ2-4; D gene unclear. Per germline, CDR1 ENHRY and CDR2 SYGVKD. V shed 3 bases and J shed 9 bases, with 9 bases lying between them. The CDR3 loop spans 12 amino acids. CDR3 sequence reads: CAISDGEPIQYF. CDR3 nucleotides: TGTGCCATCAGTGATGGGGAACCCATTCAGTACTTC.

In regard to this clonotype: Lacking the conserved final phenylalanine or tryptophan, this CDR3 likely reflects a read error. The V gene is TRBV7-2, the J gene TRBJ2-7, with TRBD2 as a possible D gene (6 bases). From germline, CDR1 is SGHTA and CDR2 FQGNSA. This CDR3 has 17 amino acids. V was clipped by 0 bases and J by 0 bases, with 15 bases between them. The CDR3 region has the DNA TGTGCCAGCAGCTTAGCACTCACTAGCTATAGCTCCTACGAGCAGTACCTC. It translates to CASSLALTSYSSYEQYL.

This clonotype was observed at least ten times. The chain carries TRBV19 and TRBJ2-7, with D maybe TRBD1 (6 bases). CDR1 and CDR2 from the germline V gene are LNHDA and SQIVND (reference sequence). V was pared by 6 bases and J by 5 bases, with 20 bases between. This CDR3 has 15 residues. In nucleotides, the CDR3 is TGTGCCAGTAGCCTACAGGGCCGTAAGGAGGACGAGCAGTACTTC. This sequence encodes CASSLQGRKEDEQYF. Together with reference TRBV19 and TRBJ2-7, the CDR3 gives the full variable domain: DGGITQSPKYLFRKEGQNVTLSCEQNLNHDAMYWYRQDPGQGLRLIYYSQIVNDFQKGDIAEGYSVSREKKESFPLTVTSAQKNPTAFYLCASSLQGRKEDEQYFGPGTRLTVT.

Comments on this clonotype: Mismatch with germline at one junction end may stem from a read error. For the CDR3, the DNA is TGTGCCAGCAGCTTTGCTAGAGGGGGGGCCGGGACGCGGTATTTT. Protein product: CASSFARGGAGTRYF. V and J are TRBV7-3 and TRBJ2-3, with a possible D match to TRBD2 (7 bases). Germline V gene lookup returns CDR1 SGHTA and CDR2 FQGTGA. The CDR3 extends over 15 amino acids. Supplemented by reference TRBV7-3 and TRBJ2-3, the full variable domain reads GAGVSQTPSNKVTEKGKYVELRCDPISGHTALYWYRQSLGQGPEFLIYFQGTGAADDSGLPNDRFFAVRPEGSVSTLKIQRTERGDSAVYLCASSFARGGAGTRYFGPGTRLTVL.

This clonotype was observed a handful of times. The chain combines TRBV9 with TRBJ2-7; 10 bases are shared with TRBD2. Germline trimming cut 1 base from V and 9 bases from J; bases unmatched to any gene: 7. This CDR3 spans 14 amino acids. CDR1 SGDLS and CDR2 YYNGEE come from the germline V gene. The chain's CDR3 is CASSVRSGGAVQYF. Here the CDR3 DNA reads TGTGCCAGCAGCGTAAGAAGCGGGGGGGCAGTGCAGTACTTC. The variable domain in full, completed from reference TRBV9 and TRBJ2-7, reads DSGVTQTPKHLITATGQRVTLRCSPRSGDLSVYWYQQSLDQGLQFLIQYYNGEERAKGNILERFSAQQFPDLHSELNLSSLELGDSALYFCASSVRSGGAVQYFGPGTRLTVT.

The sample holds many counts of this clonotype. The CDR3 DNA sequence: TGCAGTGCTAGAAGCCCTATGAACACTGAAGCTTTCTTT. Protein sequence: CSARSPMNTEAFF. The chain joins TRBV20-1 to TRBJ1-1; D not resolved. The V and J ends lost 2 bases and 0 bases respectively, with 7 bases between them. There are 13 residues in the CDR3. Germline V CDR1 and CDR2: DFQATT, SNEGSKA (reference sequence).

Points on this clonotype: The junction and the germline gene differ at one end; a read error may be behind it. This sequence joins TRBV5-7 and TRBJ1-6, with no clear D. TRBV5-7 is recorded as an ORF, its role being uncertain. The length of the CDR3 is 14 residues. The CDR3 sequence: CASCFARADSPLHF. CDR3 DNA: TGTGCCAGCTGCTTCGCACGAGCGGATTCACCCCTCCACTTT.

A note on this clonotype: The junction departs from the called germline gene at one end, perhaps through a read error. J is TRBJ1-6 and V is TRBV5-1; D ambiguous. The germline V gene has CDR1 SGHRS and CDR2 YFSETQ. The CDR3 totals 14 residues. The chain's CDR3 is CASSLVTQISPLHF. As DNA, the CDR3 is TGTGCCAGCAGCTTGGTCACCCAGATATCACCCCTCCACTTT.

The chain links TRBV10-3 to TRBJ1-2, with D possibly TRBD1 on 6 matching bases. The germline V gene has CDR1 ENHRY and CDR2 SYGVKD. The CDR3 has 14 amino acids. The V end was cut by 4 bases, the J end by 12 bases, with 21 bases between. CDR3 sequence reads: CAISGPDRNYEHTF. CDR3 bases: TGTGCCATCAGTGGGCCCGACAGGAACTATGAGCACACCTTC.

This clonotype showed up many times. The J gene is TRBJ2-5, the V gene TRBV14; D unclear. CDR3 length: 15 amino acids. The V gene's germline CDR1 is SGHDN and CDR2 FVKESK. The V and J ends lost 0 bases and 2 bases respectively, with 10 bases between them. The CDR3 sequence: CASSQDQRQQETQYF. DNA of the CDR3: TGTGCCAGCAGCCAAGATCAGCGTCAGCAAGAGACCCAGTACTTC.

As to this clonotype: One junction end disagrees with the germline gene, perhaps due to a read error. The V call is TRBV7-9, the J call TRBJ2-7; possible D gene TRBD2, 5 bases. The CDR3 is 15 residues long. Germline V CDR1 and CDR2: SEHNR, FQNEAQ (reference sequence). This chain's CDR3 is CASSFRAAVHGELYF. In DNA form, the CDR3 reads TGTGCCAGCAGCTTCCGCGCAGCAGTCCACGGGGAGCTGTACTTC. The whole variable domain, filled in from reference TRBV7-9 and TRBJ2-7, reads DTGVSQNPRHKITKRGQNVTFRCDPISEHNRLYWYRQTLGQGPEFLTYFQNEAQLEKSRLLSDRFSAERPKGSFSTLEIQRTEQGDSAMYLCASSFRAAVHGELYFGPGTRLTVT.

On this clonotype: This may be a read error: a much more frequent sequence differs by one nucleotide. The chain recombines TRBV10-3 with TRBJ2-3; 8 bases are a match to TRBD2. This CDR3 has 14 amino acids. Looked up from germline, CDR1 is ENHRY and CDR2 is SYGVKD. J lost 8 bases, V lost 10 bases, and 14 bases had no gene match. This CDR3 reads CASNARGGPSTQYF. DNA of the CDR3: TGTGCCAGCAATGCCCGGGGGGGGCCGAGTACGCAGTATTTT.